This TCR beta chain was observed in a study of radiotherapy plus CTLA-4 blockade in lung cancer. Looking at the study overall: Among patients, about 17% showed objective responses, and 30% to 35% had disease control. Study-level points and caveats: In blood, TCR clones derived from the tumor expanded after radiotherapy plus ipilimumab. Interferon-beta and early blood T cell clone dynamics reportedly predicted response best.

Data came from immunoSEQ multiplex PCR; TCRdb stores just in-frame clones and leaves some out. The sample records about 99,000 clones, around 88% being singletons. With regard to this clone: No antigen is known for it.

The CDR3 is made up of 16 amino acids. The V and J ends lost 4 bases and 3 bases, in that order; junction bases with no gene match: 9. CDR1 MNHNS and CDR2 SASEGT come from the germline V gene. The study treated chemo-refractory metastatic non-small-cell lung cancer patients with focal radiation plus ipilimumab CTLA-4 blockade. Here the sequenced sample was peripheral blood, taken from a patient treated with radiotherapy plus ipilimumab. The chain joins TRBV6-1 to TRBJ2-3, with 8 bases matching TRBD2. This sequence originates from a human donor with non-small cell lung cancer that progressed on radiotherapy plus ipilimumab. The CDR3 sequence: CASSALKRERTDTQYF. CDR3 coding DNA: TGTGCCAGCAGTGCTTTGAAGCGGGAGCGAACAGATACGCAGTATTTT.